This TCR beta chain stems from a study of Graves' ophthalmopathy and Graves' hyperthyroidism. Study-level findings and limits: It was with 65% to 71% sensitivity and roughly 75% specificity that the model predicted ophthalmopathy progression.

From RNA, the CDR3 regions of TCR beta chains were amplified and sequenced. Second-round multiplex PCR came after a first-round RT-PCR that employed HTBI primers. TCRdb reanalysed the multiplex PCR reads using MiXCR and keeps one entry per CDR3 protein. The profile covers around 51,000 distinct CDR3 sequences, with less than 65% appearing a single time and about 24% taken by the ten largest. Lactation, pregnancy, uncontrolled infections and other autoimmune diseases were all grounds for excluding patients. PBMCs were isolated from an approximately 10 ml sample of fresh peripheral blood. There are many counts of this clonotype. Its antigen is unidentified. This CDR3 comprises 15 residues. Germline V gene data show CDR1 as KGHDR and CDR2 as SFDVKD. V dropped 8 bases and J dropped 3; count of bases not matched to a gene: 9.

This TCR came from an adult man with Graves' ophthalmopathy. The chain has TRBV24-1 and TRBJ1-5; 7 bases are shared with TRBD1. The sequencing sample was made of peripheral blood. This CDR3 is CATIVKTGNNQPQHF. As DNA, the CDR3 is TGTGCCACCATCGTGAAGACAGGGAACAATCAGCCCCAGCATTTT.